This T cell receptor (beta chain) was sequenced in a study of cytomegalovirus exposure and HLA in healthy donors. The study, taken as a whole, reports: The authors enumerated over 150 TCR beta chains as linked to cytomegalovirus. Presence/absence analyses assumed roughly uniform sequencing depth across donors, which may not hold.

V dropped 7 bases and J dropped 4; count of bases not matched to a gene: 12. Germline V gene data show CDR1 as SNHLY and CDR2 as FYNNEI. This CDR3 is built from 16 residues. Comment on this clone: Antigen specificity is unknown.

Researchers ran the PCR with 60 Vbeta and 13 Jbeta primers. Only in-frame clones appear in the TCRdb table, and some are missing; sequencing was by immunoSEQ multiplex PCR. The sample carries about 160,000 clones, roughly 79% recorded once. The receptor was isolated from a woman aged 45-60 years in good health and CMV-seronegative. The sample comprised PBMCs. V and J are TRBV2 and TRBJ2-1, with 8 positions matching TRBD1. The DNA for the CDR3 is TGTGCCAGCACCCAAAGCCGGGACAGGCAATACAATGAGCAGTTCTTC. It codes for CASTQSRDRQYNEQFF. The entire variable domain, with the rest obtained from reference TRBV2 and TRBJ2-1, is as follows: EPEVTQTPSHQVTQMGQEVILRCVPISNHLYFYWYRQILGQKVEFLVSFYNNEISEKSEIFDDQFSVERPDGSNFTLKIRSTKLEDSAMYFCASTQSRDRQYNEQFFGPGTRLTVL.